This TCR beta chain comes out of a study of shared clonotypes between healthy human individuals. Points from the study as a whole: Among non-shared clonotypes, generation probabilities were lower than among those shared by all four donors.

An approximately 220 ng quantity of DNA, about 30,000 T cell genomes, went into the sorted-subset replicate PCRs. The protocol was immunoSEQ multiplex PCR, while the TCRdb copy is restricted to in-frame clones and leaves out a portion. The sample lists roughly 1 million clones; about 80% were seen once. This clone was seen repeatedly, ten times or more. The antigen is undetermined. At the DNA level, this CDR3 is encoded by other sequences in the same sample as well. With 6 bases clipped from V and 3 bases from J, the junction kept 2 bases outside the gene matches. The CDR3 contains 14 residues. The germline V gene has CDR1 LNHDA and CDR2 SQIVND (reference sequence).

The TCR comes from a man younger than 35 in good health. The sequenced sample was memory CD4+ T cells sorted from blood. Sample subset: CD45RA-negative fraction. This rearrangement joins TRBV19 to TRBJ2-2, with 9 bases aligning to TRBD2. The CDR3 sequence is CASSTSGYTGELFF. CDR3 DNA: TGTGCCAGTAGCACTAGCGGGTACACCGGGGAGCTGTTTTTT.